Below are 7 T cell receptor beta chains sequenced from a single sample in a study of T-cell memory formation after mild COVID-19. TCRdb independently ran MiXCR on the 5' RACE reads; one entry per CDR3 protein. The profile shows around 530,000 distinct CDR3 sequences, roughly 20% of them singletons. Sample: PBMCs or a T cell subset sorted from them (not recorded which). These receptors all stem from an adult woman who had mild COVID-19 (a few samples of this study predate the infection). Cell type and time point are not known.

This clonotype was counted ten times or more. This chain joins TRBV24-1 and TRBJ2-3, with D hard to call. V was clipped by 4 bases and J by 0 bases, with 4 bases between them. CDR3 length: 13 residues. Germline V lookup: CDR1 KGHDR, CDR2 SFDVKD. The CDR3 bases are TGTGCCACCAGTGAAGGAAGCACAGATACGCAGTATTTT. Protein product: CATSEGSTDTQYF.

This CDR3 reads CASSPLGQGYGYTF. CDR3 nucleotide sequence: TGTGCCAGCAGCCCTCTGGGACAGGGATATGGCTACACCTTC. J is TRBJ1-2 and V is TRBV14; 9 nucleotides match TRBD1. Germline-derived CDR1 and CDR2 are SGHDN and FVKESK. This CDR3 region has 14 residues. V lost 4 bases and J lost 5; bases outside the gene matches: 5.

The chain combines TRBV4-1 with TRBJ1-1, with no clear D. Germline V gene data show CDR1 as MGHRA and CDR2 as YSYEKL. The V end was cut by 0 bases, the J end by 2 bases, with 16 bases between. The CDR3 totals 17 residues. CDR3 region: CASSQDSWETRNTEAFF. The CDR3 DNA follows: TGCGCCAGCAGCCAAGATAGCTGGGAGACCCGAAACACTGAAGCTTTCTTT.

The CDR3 region has the DNA TGTGCCAGCAGCTTGGGGGCCAGGACGAGCACAGATACGCAGTATTTT. It translates to CASSLGARTSTDTQYF. V usage is TRBV5-6 and J usage is TRBJ2-3; D ambiguous. Looked up from germline, CDR1 is SGHDT and CDR2 is YYEEEE. Trimming pared 0 bases from V and 0 bases from J, leaving 11 bases between. This CDR3 contains 16 residues.

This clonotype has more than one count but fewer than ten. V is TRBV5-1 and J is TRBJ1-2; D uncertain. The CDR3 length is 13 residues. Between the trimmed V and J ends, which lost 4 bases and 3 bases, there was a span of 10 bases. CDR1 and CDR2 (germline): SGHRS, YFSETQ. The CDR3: CASSPTADYGYTF. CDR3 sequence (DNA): TGCGCCAGCAGCCCAACAGCCGACTATGGCTACACCTTC.

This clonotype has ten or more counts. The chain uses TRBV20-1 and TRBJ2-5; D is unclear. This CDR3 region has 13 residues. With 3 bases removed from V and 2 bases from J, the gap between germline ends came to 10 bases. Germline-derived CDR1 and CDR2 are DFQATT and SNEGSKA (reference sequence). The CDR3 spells CSARYGLQETQYF. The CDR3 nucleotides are TGCAGTGCTAGGTACGGCCTTCAAGAGACCCAGTACTTC.

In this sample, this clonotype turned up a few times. The CDR3 region is CAISEGTGELFF. CDR3 sequence (DNA): TGTGCCATCAGTGAGGGAACCGGGGAGCTGTTTTTT. The gene calls are TRBV10-3 and TRBJ2-2; unclear D gene. Germline-derived CDR1 and CDR2 are ENHRY and SYGVKD. This CDR3 region has 12 residues. V was pared by 2 bases and J by 5 bases, with 3 bases between.